The clone carrying this TCR beta chain was seen a handful of times. The data are from a study of control samples from healthy donors and cancer patients. CDR3 length: 14 residues. Germline CDR1 reads ENHRY; CDR2 reads SYGVKD. After removal of 2 bases from V and 3 bases from J, the junction contained 3 bases not matched to a gene. Here immunoSEQ multiplex PCR was the method, and the copy in TCRdb shows in-frame clones only, minus some. The profile shows 90,000 to 100,000 clones, about 80% of them singletons. Sequenced: blood. The chain links TRBV10-3 to TRBJ1-2; 7 positions match TRBD1. This sequence originates from a woman aged 30 to 39 in good health. The CDR3 DNA reads as TGTGCCATCAGTGAGGAACAGGGGTACTATGGCTACACCTTC. The encoded protein is CAISEEQGYYGYTF.